The clone carrying this TCR beta chain has only one observation. Its cognate antigen is unknown. After extraction with the RNeasy kit, about 0.5 to 1 ug of the RNA was reverse transcribed using random hexamers. TCRdb redid the calling of the immunoSEQ multiplex PCR reads with MiXCR, one entry per CDR3 protein. Of 150,000 to 200,000 distinct CDR3 sequences listed, approximately 93% were seen once; the top ten hold 0.09% to 0.1%. The source of the sample is a study of CD8 T cells in Susac syndrome. Study-wide points: Regarding the TCR sequencing and HLA analysis, the study admitted that a relatively small number of individuals were involved.

In blood CD8+ and CD4+ T cells, TCR beta underwent sequencing. Negative isolation was used for CD8+ and CD4+ T cells and FACS enrichment for TEMRA cells. The germline V gene has CDR1 LGHNA and CDR2 YNFKEQ. The CDR3 contains 14 residues. V was shortened by 2 bases and J by 5 bases, with 12 bases between the two germline ends. The rearrangement joins TRBV4-2 to TRBJ1-2, with D unresolved. This clonotype was obtained from a human donor with multiple sclerosis. The sample was CD4+ T cells from PBMCs. The CDR3 DNA sequence: TGTGCCAGCAGCCAATTAGTAGCAGATTATGGCTACACCTTC. Residues: CASSQLVADYGYTF.